This T cell receptor (beta chain) was identified during a study of regulatory T cells in long-lasting Graves disease. Study details: Recently diagnosed Graves' patients had received antithyroid drugs for under 3 months.

Trimming took 3 bases from V and 4 from J; bases not matched to a gene: 11. This CDR3 has 17 residues. Germline V CDR1 and CDR2: SEHNR, FQNEAQ (reference sequence). Arm-PCR of CDR3 regions and iRepertoire HTBI primers were used to build TCR beta libraries. One entry per CDR3 protein, called by TCRdb with MiXCR from the multiplex PCR reads. The sample has some 220,000 distinct CDR3 sequences, roughly a fifth seen once. This clonotype was seen only a few times. This may be a read error: a much more frequent sequence differs by one nucleotide. This sample's time point: newly diagnosed GD, antithyroid drugs for less than 3 months. RNA from PBMCs was the source of the TCR library. The sample was also reused in another study, on T cells in Graves' hyperthyroidism and ophthalmopathy. That paper adds: Patients between 18 and 65 years old had hyperthyroidism, newly diagnosed and lasting under 2 months. It was a median around 6 months before onset that the model predicted ophthalmopathy.

The V call is TRBV7-9, the J call TRBJ2-3; TRBD2 agrees at 9 bases. The TCR originated in a woman aged 30 to 39 with Graves disease. The source was peripheral blood mononuclear cells (PBMCs), collected at new diagnosis, from a patient treated with antithyroid drugs. The CDR3 sequence is CASSFYLGSGRPDTQYF. CDR3 coding DNA: TGTGCCAGCAGCTTTTACCTTGGTAGCGGGAGACCAGATACGCAGTATTTT.